The 8 T cell receptor beta chains below were found in one sample sequenced in a study of CD8 T cells in Susac syndrome. The RNA, about 0.5 to 1 ug, was put through reverse transcription using random hexamers. MiXCR, applied by TCRdb to the immunoSEQ multiplex PCR reads, yields one record per CDR3 protein. Of 95,000 to 150,000 distinct CDR3 sequences in the sample, 96% are singletons; the top ten hold roughly 0.13%. Material for sequencing was CD4+ T cells from PBMCs. These receptors were collected from a human donor with Susac syndrome.

The V call is TRBV10-3, the J call TRBJ2-7; D is unclear. The CDR3 has 11 amino acids. CDR1 is ENHRY and CDR2 is SYGVKD in the germline V gene. The germline V and J ends were trimmed by 2 bases and 4 bases, with 3 bases remaining between them. The CDR3 DNA reads as TGTGCCATCAGTGAGAGGTACGAGCAGTACTTC. Its protein product is CAISERYEQYF.

The rearrangement joins TRBV4-1 to TRBJ2-1, with 10 bases fitting TRBD2. V shed 4 bases and J 0 bases; nucleotides not matched to a gene: 9. Germline loops: CDR1 MGHRA, CDR2 YSYEKL. The CDR3 length is 18 residues. The CDR3 DNA follows: TGCGCCAGCAGCCCGACTAGCGGGTATGCCAGCTCCTACAATGAGCAGTTCTTC. Protein sequence: CASSPTSGYASSYNEQFF.

The chain is built from TRBV18 and TRBJ2-1; D gene ambiguous. V lost 1 base, J lost 6 bases, and 13 bases lay in between. The CDR3 is 15 amino acids. The germline CDR1 and CDR2 sequences are KGHSH and LQKENI. The CDR3 DNA sequence: TGTGCCAGCTCACCACTAAGTGCTATTATCAATGAGCAGTTCTTC. It yields the protein CASSPLSAIINEQFF.

The chain links TRBV12-3 or TRBV12-4 to TRBJ1-5, with D possibly matching TRBD1 (6 bases). Trimming stripped 1 base from V and 0 bases from J, with 7 bases between. The CDR3 is made up of 15 amino acids. The CDR3 sequence: CASSLVQGSNQPQHF. The CDR3 DNA reads TGTGCCAGCAGTTTAGTACAGGGTAGCAATCAGCCCCAGCATTTT.

The chain couples TRBV20-1 to TRBJ2-1, with a weak D call TRBD2 (6 bases). V lost 6 bases and J lost 8, with 20 bases in between. The length of the CDR3 is 14 residues. The germline CDR1 and CDR2 sequences are DFQATT and SNEGSKA (reference sequence). The CDR3 loop reads CSAGGRAVGDEQFF. The CDR3, as DNA: TGCAGTGCGGGGGGTCGGGCGGTGGGCGATGAGCAGTTCTTC.

This rearrangement joins TRBV5-6 to TRBJ2-5, with 11 bases that match TRBD1. CDR3 length: 16 amino acids. Germline loops: CDR1 SGHDT, CDR2 YYEEEE. The V and J ends lost 0 bases and 5 bases, in that order; junction bases with no gene match: 6. The CDR3, as DNA: TGTGCCAGCAGCTTGGTCGGGACAGGGGGATATGAGACCCAGTACTTC. Protein: CASSLVGTGGYETQYF.

This chain connects TRBV19 to TRBJ2-1, with 9 bases fitting TRBD2. V dropped 6 bases and J dropped 3; count of bases not matched to a gene: 6. The germline V gene has CDR1 LNHDA and CDR2 SQIVND (reference sequence). The CDR3 extends over 15 amino acids. This CDR3 reads CASRNSGRYYNEQFF. The CDR3 bases are TGTGCCAGTAGAAATAGCGGGAGATACTACAATGAGCAGTTCTTC.

The rearrangement uses TRBV3-1 and TRBJ1-4; no firm D call. V was trimmed by 4 bases and J by 0 bases, leaving 12 bases between them. Per the germline V gene, CDR1 is LGHDT and CDR2 is YNNKEL (reference sequence). The CDR3 extends over 16 amino acids. This CDR3 is CASSRNRGTTNEKLFF. CDR3 nucleotide sequence: TGTGCCAGCAGCCGGAACCGCGGAACAACTAATGAAAAACTGTTTTTT.